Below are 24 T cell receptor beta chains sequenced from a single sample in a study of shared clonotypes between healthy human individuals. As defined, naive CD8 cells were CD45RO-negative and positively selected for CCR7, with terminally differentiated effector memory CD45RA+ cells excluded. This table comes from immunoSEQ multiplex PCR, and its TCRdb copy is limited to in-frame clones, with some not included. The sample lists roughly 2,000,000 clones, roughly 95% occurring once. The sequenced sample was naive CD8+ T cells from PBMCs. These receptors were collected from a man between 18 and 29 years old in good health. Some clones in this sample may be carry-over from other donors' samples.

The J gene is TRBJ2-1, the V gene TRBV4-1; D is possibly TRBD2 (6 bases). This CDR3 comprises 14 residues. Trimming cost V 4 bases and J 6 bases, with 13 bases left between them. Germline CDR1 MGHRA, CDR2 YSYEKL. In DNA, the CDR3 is TGCGCCAGCAGCCCCCCAGCGGGCCCCAATGAGCAGTTCTTC. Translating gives CASSPPAGPNEQFF.

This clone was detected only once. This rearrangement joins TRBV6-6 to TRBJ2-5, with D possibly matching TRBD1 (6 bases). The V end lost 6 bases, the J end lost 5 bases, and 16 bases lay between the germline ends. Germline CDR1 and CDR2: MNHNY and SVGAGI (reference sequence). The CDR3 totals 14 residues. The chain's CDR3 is CASSVISGEETQYF. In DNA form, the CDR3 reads TGTGCCAGCAGCGTAATATCAGGGGAGGAGACCCAGTACTTC.

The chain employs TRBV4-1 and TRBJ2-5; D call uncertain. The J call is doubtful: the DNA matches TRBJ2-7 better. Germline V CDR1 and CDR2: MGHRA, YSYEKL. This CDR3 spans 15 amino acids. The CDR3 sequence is CASSHDQIPSYEQYF. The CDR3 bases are TGCGCCAGCAGCCATGACCAGATCCCCTCCTACGAGCAGTACTTC.

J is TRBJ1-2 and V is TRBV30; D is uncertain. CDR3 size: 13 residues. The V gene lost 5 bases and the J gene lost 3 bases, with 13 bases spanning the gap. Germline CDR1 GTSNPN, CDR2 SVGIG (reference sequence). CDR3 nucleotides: TGTGCCTGGGGCCCCTCGGGCTACTATGGCTACACCTTC. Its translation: CAWGPSGYYGYTF.

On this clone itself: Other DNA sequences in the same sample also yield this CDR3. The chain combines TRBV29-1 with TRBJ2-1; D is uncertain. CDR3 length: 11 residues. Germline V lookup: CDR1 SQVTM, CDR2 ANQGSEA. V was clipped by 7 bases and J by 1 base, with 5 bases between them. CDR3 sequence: CSGSSYNEQFF. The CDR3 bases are TGCAGCGGCAGTTCCTACAATGAGCAGTTCTTC.

The CDR3 loop reads CASSPRWGDSGGELFF. In nucleotides, the CDR3 is TGCGCCAGCAGCCCCCGCTGGGGGGATAGTGGCGGGGAGCTGTTTTTT. V is TRBV4-1 and J is TRBJ2-2; TRBD2 might be the D (6 bases). Germline values: CDR1 MGHRA, CDR2 YSYEKL. The CDR3 extends over 16 amino acids. V was cut by 4 bases and J by 7 bases, with 19 bases left in between.

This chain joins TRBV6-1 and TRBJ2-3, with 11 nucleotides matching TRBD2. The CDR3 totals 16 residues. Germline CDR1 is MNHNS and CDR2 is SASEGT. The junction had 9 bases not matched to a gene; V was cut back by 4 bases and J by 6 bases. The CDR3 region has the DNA TGTGCCAGCAGTGGGACACTAGCGGGAGTGAAGGATACGCAGTATTTT. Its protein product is CASSGTLAGVKDTQYF.

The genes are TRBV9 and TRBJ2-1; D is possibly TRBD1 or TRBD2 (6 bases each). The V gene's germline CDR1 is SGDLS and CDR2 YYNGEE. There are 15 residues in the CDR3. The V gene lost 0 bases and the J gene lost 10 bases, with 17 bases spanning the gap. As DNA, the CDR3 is TGTGCCAGCAGCGTAGGAGGGGGGAAGGGGGAAGAGCAGTTCTTC. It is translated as CASSVGGGKGEEQFF.

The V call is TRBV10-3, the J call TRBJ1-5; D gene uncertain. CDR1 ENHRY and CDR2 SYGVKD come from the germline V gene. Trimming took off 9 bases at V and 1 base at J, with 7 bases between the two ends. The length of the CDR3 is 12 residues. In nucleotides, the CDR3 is TGTGCCATTGGGGAGAGCAATCAGCCCCAGCATTTT. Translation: CAIGESNQPQHF.

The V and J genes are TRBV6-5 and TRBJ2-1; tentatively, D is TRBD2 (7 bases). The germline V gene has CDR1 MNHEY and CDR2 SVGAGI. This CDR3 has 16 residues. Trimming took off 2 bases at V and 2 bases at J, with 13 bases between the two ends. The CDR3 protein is CASSYGGGSPYNEQFF. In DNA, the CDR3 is TGTGCCAGCAGTTACGGGGGCGGGAGTCCCTACAATGAGCAGTTCTTC.

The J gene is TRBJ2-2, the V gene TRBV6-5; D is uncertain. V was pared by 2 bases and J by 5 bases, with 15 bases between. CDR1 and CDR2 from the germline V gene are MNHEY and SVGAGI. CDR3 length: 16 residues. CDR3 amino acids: CASSYKLPEPTGELFF. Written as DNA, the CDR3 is TGTGCCAGCAGTTACAAACTACCCGAACCTACCGGGGAGCTGTTTTTT.

The CDR3 is CASSPGLAGANTGELFF. The CDR3 nucleotides read TGTGCCAGCAGTCCGGGACTAGCGGGAGCTAACACCGGGGAGCTGTTTTTT. This chain connects TRBV27 to TRBJ2-2, with TRBD2 identical over 14 bases. The germline gives CDR1 MNHEY, CDR2 SMNVEV (reference sequence). The J segment lost 2 bases and the V segment lost 5 bases, leaving 4 bases of the junction unmatched. The CDR3 covers 17 residues.

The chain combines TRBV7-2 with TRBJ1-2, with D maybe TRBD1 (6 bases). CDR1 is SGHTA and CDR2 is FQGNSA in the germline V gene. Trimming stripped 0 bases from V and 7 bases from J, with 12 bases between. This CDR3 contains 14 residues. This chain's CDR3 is CASSLAITGFGYTF. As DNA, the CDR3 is TGTGCCAGCAGCTTAGCGATAACAGGGTTTGGCTACACCTTC. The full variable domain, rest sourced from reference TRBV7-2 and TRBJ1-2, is GAGVSQSPSNKVTEKGKDVELRCDPISGHTALYWYRQSLGQGLEFLIYFQGNSAPDKSGLPSDRFSAERTGGSVSTLTIQRTQQEDSAVYLCASSLAITGFGYTFGSGTRLTVV.

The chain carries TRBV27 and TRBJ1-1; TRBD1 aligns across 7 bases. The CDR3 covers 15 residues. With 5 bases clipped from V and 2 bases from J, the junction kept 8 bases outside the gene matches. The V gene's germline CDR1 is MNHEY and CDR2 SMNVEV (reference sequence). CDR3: CASSGLGQPNTEAFF. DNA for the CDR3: TGTGCCAGCAGTGGCCTGGGACAGCCTAACACTGAAGCTTTCTTT.

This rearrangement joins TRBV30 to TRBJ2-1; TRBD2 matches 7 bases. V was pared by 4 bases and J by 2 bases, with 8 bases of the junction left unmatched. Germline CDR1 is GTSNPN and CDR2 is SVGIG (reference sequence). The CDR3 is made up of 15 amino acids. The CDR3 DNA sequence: TGTGCCTGGAACGATGTGCGGGAGCCCTACAATGAGCAGTTCTTC. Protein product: CAWNDVREPYNEQFF.

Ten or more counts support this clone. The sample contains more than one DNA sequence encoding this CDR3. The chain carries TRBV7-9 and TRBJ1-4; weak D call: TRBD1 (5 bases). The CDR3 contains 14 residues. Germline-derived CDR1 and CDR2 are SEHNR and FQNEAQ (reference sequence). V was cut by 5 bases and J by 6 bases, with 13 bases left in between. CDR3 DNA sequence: TGTGCCAGCAGCCTCGGCAGGGAGGATGAAAAACTGTTTTTT. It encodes CASSLGREDEKLFF.

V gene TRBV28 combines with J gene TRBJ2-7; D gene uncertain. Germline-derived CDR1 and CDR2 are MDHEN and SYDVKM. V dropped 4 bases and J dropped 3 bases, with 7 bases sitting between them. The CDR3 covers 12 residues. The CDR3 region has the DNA TGTGCCAGCAGTTCATATTACTACGAGCAGTACTTC. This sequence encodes CASSSYYYEQYF. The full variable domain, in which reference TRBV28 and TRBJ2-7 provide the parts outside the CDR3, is DVKVTQSSRYLVKRTGEKVFLECVQDMDHENMFWYRQDPGLGLRLIYFSYDVKMKEKGDIPEGYSVSREKKERFSLILESASTNQTSMYLCASSSYYYEQYFGPGTRLTVT.

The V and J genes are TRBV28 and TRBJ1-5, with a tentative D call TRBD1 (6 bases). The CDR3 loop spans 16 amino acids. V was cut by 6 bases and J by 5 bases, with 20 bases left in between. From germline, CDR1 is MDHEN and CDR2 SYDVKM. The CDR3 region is CASRHPGHHRDQPQHF. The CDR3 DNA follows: TGTGCCAGCAGACACCCGGGACACCATCGCGATCAGCCCCAGCATTTT.

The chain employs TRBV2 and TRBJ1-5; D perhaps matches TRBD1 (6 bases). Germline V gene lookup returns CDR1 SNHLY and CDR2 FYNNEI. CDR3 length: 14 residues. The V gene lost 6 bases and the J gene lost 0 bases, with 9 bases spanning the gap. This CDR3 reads CASRPRGSNQPQHF. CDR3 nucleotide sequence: TGTGCCAGCAGACCCAGGGGTAGCAATCAGCCCCAGCATTTT.

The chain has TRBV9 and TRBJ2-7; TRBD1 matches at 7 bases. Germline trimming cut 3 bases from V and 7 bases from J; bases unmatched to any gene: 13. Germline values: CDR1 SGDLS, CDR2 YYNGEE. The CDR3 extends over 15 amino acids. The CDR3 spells CASSGPGTVPWEQYF. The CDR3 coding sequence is TGTGCCAGCAGCGGACCCGGGACAGTCCCCTGGGAGCAGTACTTC. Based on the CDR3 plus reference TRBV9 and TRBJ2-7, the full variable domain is DSGVTQTPKHLITATGQRVTLRCSPRSGDLSVYWYQQSLDQGLQFLIQYYNGEERAKGNILERFSAQQFPDLHSELNLSSLELGDSALYFCASSGPGTVPWEQYFGPGTRLTVT.

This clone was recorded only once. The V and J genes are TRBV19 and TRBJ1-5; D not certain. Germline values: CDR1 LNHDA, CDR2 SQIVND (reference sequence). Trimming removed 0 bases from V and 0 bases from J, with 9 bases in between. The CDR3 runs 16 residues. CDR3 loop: CASSIEYGYSNQPQHF. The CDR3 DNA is TGTGCCAGTAGTATAGAATACGGATATAGCAATCAGCCCCAGCATTTT. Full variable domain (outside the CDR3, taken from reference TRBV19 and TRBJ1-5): DGGITQSPKYLFRKEGQNVTLSCEQNLNHDAMYWYRQDPGQGLRLIYYSQIVNDFQKGDIAEGYSVSREKKESFPLTVTSAQKNPTAFYLCASSIEYGYSNQPQHFGDGTRLSIL.

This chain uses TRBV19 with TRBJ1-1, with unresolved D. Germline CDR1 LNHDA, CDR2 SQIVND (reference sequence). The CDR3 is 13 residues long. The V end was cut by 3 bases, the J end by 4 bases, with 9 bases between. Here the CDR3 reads CASSMLASTEAFF. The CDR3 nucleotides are TGTGCCAGTAGTATGTTAGCCAGCACTGAAGCTTTCTTT.

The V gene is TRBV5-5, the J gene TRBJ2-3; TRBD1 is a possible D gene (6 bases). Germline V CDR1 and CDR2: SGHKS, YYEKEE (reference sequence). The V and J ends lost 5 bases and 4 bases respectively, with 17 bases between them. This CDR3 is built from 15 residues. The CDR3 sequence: CASRRQEFAPDTQYF. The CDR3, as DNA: TGTGCCAGCAGACGACAGGAGTTTGCGCCAGATACGCAGTATTTT.

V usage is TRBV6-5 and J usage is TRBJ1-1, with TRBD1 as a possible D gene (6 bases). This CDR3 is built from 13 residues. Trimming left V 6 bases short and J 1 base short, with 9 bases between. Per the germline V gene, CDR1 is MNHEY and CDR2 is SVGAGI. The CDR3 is CASSVQGNTEAFF. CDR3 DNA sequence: TGTGCCAGCAGCGTACAGGGGAACACTGAAGCTTTCTTT.